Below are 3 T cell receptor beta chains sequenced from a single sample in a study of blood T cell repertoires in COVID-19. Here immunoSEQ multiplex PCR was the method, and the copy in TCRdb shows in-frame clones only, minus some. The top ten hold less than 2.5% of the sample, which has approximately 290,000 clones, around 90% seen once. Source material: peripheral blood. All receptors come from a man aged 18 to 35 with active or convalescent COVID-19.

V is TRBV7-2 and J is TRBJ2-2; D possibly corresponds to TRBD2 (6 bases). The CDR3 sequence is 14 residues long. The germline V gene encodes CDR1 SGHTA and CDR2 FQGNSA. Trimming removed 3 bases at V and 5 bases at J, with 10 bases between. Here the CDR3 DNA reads TGTGCCAGCAGCTTGGGTGGGGGGACCGGGGAGCTGTTTTTT. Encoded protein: CASSLGGGTGELFF.

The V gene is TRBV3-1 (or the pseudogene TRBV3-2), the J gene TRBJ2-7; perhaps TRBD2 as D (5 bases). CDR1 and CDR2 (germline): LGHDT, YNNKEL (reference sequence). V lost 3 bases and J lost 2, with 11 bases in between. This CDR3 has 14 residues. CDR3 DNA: TGTGCCAGCAGCCAGACGAGGGTCCCCTACGAGCAGTACTTC. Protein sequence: CASSQTRVPYEQYF.

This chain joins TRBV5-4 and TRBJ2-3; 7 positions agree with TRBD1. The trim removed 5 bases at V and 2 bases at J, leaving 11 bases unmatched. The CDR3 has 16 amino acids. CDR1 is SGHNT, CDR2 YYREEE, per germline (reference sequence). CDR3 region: CASSTRKGQLTDTQYF. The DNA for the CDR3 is TGTGCCAGCAGTACTCGAAAGGGACAGCTCACAGATACGCAGTATTTT.